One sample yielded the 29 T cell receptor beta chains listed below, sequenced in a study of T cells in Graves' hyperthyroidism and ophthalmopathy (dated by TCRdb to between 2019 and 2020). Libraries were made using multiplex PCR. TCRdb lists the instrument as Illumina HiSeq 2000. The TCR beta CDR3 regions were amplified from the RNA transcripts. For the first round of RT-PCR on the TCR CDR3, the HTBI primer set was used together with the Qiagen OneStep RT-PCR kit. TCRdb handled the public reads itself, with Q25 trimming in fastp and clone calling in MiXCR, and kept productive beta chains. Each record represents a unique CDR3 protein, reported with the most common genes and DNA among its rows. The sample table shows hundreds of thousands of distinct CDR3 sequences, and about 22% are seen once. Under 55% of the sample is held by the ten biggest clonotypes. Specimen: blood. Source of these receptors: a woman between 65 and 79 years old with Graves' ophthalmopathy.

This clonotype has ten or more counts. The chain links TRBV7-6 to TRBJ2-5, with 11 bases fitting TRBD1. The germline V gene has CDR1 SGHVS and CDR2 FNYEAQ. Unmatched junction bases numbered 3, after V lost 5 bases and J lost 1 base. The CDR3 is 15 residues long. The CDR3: CASSRGQGAQETQYF. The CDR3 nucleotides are TGTGCCAGCAGCCGAGGACAGGGGGCCCAAGAGACCCAGTACTTC.

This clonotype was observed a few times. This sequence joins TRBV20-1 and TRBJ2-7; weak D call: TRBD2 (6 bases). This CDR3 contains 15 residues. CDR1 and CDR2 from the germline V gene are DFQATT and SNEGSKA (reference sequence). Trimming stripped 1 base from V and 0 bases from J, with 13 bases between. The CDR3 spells CSARGILTSSYEQYF. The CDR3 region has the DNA TGCAGTGCTAGAGGGATACTGACTAGCTCCTACGAGCAGTACTTC.

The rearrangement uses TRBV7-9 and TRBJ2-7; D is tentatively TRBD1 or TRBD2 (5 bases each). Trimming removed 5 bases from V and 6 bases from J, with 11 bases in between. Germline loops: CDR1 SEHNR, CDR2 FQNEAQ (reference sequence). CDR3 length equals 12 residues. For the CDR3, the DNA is TGTGCCAGCAGCGTTGGGGGACGCGAGCAGTACTTC. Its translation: CASSVGGREQYF.

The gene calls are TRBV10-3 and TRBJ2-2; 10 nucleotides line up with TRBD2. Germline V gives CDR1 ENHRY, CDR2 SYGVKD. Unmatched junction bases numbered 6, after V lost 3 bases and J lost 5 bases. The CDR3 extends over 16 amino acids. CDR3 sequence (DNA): TGTGCCATCAGTGACCGGACTAGCGGAGCGACCGGGGAGCTGTTTTTT. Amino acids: CAISDRTSGATGELFF.

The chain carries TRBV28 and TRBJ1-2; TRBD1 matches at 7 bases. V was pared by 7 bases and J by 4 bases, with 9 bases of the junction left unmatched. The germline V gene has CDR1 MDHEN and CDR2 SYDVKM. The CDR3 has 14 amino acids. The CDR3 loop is CASMNRGELYGYTF. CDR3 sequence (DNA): TGTGCCAGCATGAACAGGGGAGAGCTCTATGGCTACACCTTC.

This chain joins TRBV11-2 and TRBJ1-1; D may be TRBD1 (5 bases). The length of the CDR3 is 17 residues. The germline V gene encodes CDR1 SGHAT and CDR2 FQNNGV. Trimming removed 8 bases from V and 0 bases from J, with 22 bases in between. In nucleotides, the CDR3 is TGTGCCAGCGGGGGAGCAGTCAAGGGGTTGGTGAACACTGAAGCTTTCTTT. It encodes CASGGAVKGLVNTEAFF. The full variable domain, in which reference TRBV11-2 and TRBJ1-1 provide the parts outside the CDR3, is EAGVAQSPRYKIIEKRQSVAFWCNPISGHATLYWYQQILGQGPKLLIQFQNNGVVDDSQLPKDRFSAERLKGVDSTLKIQPAKLEDSAVYLCASGGAVKGLVNTEAFFGQGTRLTVV.

CDR3 sequence reads: CASSENRGSGELFF. DNA for the CDR3: TGTGCCAGCAGCGAAAACAGGGGATCCGGGGAGCTGTTTTTT. The rearrangement uses TRBV7-3 and TRBJ2-2; 7 bases fit TRBD1. CDR3 length equals 14 residues. Per germline, CDR1 SGHTA and CDR2 FQGTGA. V lost 5 bases and J lost 6; bases outside the gene matches: 6.

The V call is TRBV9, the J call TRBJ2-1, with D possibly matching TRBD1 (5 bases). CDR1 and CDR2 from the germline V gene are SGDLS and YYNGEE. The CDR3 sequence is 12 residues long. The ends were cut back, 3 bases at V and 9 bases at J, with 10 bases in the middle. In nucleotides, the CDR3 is TGTGCCAGCAGCGCCCGGACATCTGAGCAGTTCTTC. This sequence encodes CASSARTSEQFF.

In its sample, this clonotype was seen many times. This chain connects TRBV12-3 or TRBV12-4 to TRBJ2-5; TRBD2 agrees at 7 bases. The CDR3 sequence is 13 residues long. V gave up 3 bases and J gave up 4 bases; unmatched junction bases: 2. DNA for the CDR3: TGTGCCAGCAGTTTCAGCGGGACAGAGACCCAGTACTTC. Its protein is CASSFSGTETQYF.

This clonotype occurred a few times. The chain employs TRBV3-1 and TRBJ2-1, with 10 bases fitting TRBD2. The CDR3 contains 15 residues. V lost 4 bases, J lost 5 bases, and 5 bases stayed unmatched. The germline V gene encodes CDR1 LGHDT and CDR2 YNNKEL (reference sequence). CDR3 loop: CASSRGLAVNNEQFF. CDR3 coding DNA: TGTGCCAGCAGCCGCGGACTAGCGGTAAACAATGAGCAGTTCTTC.

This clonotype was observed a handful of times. As DNA, the CDR3 is TGTGCCAGCAGCGCGAGGACAGGTAGCAATCAGCCCCAGCATTTT. Protein product: CASSARTGSNQPQHF. The chain employs TRBV7-2 and TRBJ1-5; TRBD1 matches at 7 bases. V gave up 5 bases and J gave up 0 bases; unmatched junction bases: 4. CDR1 and CDR2 (germline): SGHTA, FQGNSA. The CDR3 has 15 residues.

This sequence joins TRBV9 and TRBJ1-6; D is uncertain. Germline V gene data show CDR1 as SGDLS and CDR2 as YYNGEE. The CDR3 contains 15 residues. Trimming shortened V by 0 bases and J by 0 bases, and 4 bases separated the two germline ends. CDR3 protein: CASSVASSYNSPLHF. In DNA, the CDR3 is TGTGCCAGCAGCGTAGCAAGCTCCTATAATTCACCCCTCCACTTT.

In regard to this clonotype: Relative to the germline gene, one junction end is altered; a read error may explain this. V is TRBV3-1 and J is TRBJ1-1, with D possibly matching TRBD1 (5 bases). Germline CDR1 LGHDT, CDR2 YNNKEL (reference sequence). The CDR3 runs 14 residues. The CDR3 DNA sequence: TGCGCCAGCTCGAGAGGGACGGCGAACACTGAAGCTTTCTTT. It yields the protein CASSRGTANTEAFF.

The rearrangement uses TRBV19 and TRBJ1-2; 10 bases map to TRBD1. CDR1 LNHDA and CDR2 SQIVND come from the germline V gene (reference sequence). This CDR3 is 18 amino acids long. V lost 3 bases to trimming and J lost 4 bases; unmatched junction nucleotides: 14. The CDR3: CASSITGTGAASAYGYTF. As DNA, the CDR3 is TGTGCCAGTAGTATCACCGGGACAGGGGCTGCTTCGGCCTATGGCTACACCTTC.

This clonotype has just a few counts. Written as DNA, the CDR3 is TGTGCCAGTAGTAGCAACAGACCCAGCGAGCAGTACTTC. It yields the protein CASSSNRPSEQYF. The chain couples TRBV19 to TRBJ2-7; D remains ambiguous. The CDR3 is made up of 13 amino acids. Trimming cost V 4 bases and J 6 bases, with 13 bases left between them. Germline V lookup: CDR1 LNHDA, CDR2 SQIVND (reference sequence).

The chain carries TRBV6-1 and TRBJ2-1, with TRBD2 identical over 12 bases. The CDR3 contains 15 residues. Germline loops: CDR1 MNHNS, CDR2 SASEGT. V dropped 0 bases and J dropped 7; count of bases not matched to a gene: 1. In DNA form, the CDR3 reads TGTGCCAGCAGTGAAGCGACTAGCGGGAGTAATGAGCAGTTCTTC. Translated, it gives CASSEATSGSNEQFF.

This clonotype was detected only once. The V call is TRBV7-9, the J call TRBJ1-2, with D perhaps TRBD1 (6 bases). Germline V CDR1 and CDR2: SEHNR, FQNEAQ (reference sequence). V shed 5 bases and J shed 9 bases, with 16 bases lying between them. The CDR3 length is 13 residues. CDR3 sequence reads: CASSAGQDLRYTF. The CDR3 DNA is TGTGCCAGCAGCGCGGGACAAGACCTTCGCTACACCTTC. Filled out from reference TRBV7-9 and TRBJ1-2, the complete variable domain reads DTGVSQNPRHKITKRGQNVTFRCDPISEHNRLYWYRQTLGQGPEFLTYFQNEAQLEKSRLLSDRFSAERPKGSFSTLEIQRTEQGDSAMYLCASSAGQDLRYTFGSGTRLTVV.

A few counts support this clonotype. In DNA, the CDR3 is TGCAGTGCCAAGGAAGGGGGACCGAACACTGAAGCTTTCTTT. Encoded protein: CSAKEGGPNTEAFF. The chain combines TRBV20-1 with TRBJ1-1; possibly TRBD1 for D (6 bases). Germline V gene sequence: CDR1 DFQATT, CDR2 SNEGSKA (reference sequence). The CDR3 is 14 amino acids. V was shortened by 6 bases and J by 1 base, with 15 bases between the two germline ends.

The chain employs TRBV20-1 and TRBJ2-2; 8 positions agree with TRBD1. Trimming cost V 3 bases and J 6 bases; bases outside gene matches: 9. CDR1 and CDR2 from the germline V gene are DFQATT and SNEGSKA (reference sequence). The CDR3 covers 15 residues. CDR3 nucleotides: TGCAGTGCTAGGGTCCCGGACAGGGATCCCGGGGAGCTGTTTTTT. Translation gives CSARVPDRDPGELFF.

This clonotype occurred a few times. CDR3 nucleotides: TGCGCCAGCAGCTTGGCCGCGGGCGTCACAGATACGCAGTATTTT. Its protein is CASSLAAGVTDTQYF. This sequence joins TRBV5-1 and TRBJ2-3; TRBD2 is a possible D gene (5 bases). CDR3 length: 15 amino acids. With 0 bases removed from V and 2 bases from J, the gap between germline ends came to 10 bases. Germline loops: CDR1 SGHRS, CDR2 YFSETQ. Full variable domain (remainder filled in from reference TRBV5-1 and TRBJ2-3): KAGVTQTPRYLIKTRGQQVTLSCSPISGHRSVSWYQQTPGQGLQFLFEYFSETQRNKGNFPGRFSGRQFSNSRSEMNVSTLELGDSALYLCASSLAAGVTDTQYFGPGTRLTVL.

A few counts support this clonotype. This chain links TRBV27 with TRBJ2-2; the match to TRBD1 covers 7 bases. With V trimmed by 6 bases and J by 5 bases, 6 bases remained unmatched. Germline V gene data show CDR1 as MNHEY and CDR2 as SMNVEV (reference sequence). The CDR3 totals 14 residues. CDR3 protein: CASRLQGTTGELFF. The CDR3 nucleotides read TGTGCCAGCAGGCTACAGGGGACGACCGGGGAGCTGTTTTTT.

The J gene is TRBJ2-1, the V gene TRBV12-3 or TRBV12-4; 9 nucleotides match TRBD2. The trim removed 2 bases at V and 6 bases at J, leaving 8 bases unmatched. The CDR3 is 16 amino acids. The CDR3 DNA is TGTGCCAGCAGTTTAAGGGGGCGGGAGGGCCCCAATGAGCAGTTCTTC. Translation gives CASSLRGREGPNEQFF.

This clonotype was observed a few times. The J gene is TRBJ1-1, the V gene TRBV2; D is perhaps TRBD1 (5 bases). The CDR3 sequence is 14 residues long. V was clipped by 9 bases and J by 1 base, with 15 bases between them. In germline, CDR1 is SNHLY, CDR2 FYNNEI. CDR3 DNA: TGTGCCAGTAACCGGGGGTATGAGAACACTGAAGCTTTCTTT. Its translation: CASNRGYENTEAFF.

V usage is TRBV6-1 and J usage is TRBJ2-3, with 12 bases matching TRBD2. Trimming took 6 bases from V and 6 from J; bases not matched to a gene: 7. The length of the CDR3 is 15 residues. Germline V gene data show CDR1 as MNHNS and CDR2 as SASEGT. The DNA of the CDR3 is TGTGCCAGCAGGGGGCCTAGCGGGAGGGCGGATACGCAGTATTTT. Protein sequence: CASRGPSGRADTQYF.

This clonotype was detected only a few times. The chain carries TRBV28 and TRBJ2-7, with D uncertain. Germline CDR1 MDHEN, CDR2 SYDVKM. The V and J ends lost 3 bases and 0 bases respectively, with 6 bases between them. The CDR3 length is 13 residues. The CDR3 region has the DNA TGTGCCAGCAGTTTTCCGCTCTCCTACGAGCAGTACTTC. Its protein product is CASSFPLSYEQYF. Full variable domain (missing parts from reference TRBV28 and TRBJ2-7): DVKVTQSSRYLVKRTGEKVFLECVQDMDHENMFWYRQDPGLGLRLIYFSYDVKMKEKGDIPEGYSVSREKKERFSLILESASTNQTSMYLCASSFPLSYEQYFGPGTRLTVT.

The CDR3 DNA reads TGCGCCAGCAGCTTGGTGGCAGGGGCTACAGATACGCAGTATTTT. Translating it yields CASSLVAGATDTQYF. The rearrangement links TRBV5-1 to TRBJ2-3; the D gene is possibly TRBD1 (6 bases). The CDR3 extends over 15 amino acids. V was trimmed by 0 bases and J by 3 bases, leaving 11 bases between them. The germline gives CDR1 SGHRS, CDR2 YFSETQ.

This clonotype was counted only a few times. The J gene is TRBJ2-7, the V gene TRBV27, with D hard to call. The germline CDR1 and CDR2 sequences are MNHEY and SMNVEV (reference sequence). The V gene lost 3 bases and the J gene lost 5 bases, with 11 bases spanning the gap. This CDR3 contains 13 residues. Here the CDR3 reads CASSFSGWDEQYF. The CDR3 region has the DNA TGTGCCAGCAGTTTTTCAGGATGGGACGAGCAGTACTTC.

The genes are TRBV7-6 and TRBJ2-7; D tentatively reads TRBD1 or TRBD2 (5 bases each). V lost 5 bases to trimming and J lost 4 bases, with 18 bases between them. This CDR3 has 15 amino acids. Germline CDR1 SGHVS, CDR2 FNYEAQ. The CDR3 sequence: CASSPRDPPRYEQYF. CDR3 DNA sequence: TGTGCCAGCAGCCCTCGGGACCCCCCTCGATACGAGCAGTACTTC.

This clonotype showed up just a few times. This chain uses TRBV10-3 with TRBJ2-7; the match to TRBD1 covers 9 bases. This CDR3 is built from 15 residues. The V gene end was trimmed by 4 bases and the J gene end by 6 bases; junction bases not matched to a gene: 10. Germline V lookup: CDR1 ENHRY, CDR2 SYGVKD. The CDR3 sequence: CAISVSGQGGSEQYF. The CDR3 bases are TGTGCCATCAGTGTCTCGGGACAGGGTGGATCCGAGCAGTACTTC.